The 16 T cell receptor beta chains below come from one sample, sequenced in a study of blood T cell repertoires in COVID-19. Clones were read by immunoSEQ multiplex PCR, and TCRdb kept only the in-frame ones, dropping some. The data contain some 66,000 clones, 82% of them singletons. Sequenced material: peripheral blood. These receptors were obtained from a man aged 55 to 70 with acute or convalescent COVID-19.

The chain links TRBV15 to TRBJ1-1; D is possibly TRBD1 (5 bases). From germline, CDR1 is LNHNV and CDR2 YYDKDF (reference sequence). The CDR3 consists of 15 residues. V lost 0 bases and J 0 bases, leaving 8 bases between the germline ends. CDR3 in amino acids: CATSRERGMNTEAFF. The CDR3 nucleotides read TGTGCCACCAGCAGAGAGCGGGGGATGAACACTGAAGCTTTCTTT.

V gene TRBV5-5 combines with J gene TRBJ2-3, with no clear D. V was shortened by 1 base and J by 4 bases, with 7 bases between the two germline ends. CDR1 and CDR2 from the germline V gene are SGHKS and YYEKEE (reference sequence). The CDR3 runs 13 residues. The CDR3 protein is CASSLRGADTQYF. CDR3 DNA sequence: TGTGCCAGCAGCTTGCGAGGTGCAGATACGCAGTATTTT.

This rearrangement joins TRBV7-2 to TRBJ1-6; D is unclear. V gave up 1 base and J gave up 4 bases, with 8 bases separating them. Germline V CDR1 and CDR2: SGHTA, FQGNSA. This CDR3 spans 15 amino acids. The CDR3 DNA is TGTGCCAGCAGCTTAGTAGCACAATATAATTCACCCCTCCACTTT. Protein sequence: CASSLVAQYNSPLHF.

V gene TRBV10-3 combines with J gene TRBJ2-3, with D perhaps TRBD1 (5 bases). Trimming shortened V by 6 bases and J by 3 bases, and 16 bases separated the two germline ends. The germline V gene encodes CDR1 ENHRY and CDR2 SYGVKD. The length of the CDR3 is 15 residues. The CDR3 DNA follows: TGTGCCATCAGGGGGTCAGGGCTTCTTACAGATACGCAGTATTTT. Protein: CAIRGSGLLTDTQYF.

This clone has just a few counts. The chain recombines TRBV7-9 with TRBJ1-6, with D tentatively TRBD1 (5 bases). The V gene's germline CDR1 is SEHNR and CDR2 FQNEAQ (reference sequence). The CDR3 totals 15 residues. Trimming removed 5 bases at V and 7 bases at J, with 15 bases between. The CDR3 loop is CASSPSDGGNSPLHF. CDR3 DNA sequence: TGTGCCAGCAGCCCGTCAGACGGGGGAAATTCACCCCTCCACTTT.

This clone was counted only a few times. The chain is built from TRBV30 and TRBJ1-2; 8 bases are a match to TRBD1. The CDR3 is 14 amino acids. Germline V lookup: CDR1 GTSNPN, CDR2 SVGIG (reference sequence). J gave up 8 bases and V 2 bases, and 10 bases lay outside the gene matches. The CDR3 DNA reads as TGTGCCTGGAGTCCCCACACAGGGGGATGGGGCTACACCTTC. It is translated as CAWSPHTGGWGYTF.

The rearrangement uses TRBV5-4 and TRBJ1-3, with 8 bases identical to TRBD1. CDR1 is SGHNT and CDR2 is YYREEE in the germline V gene (reference sequence). J gave up 3 bases and V 2 bases, and 1 base lay outside the gene matches. The CDR3 spans 14 residues. In DNA form, the CDR3 reads TGTGCCAGCAGCTTACAGGGGGATGGAAACACCATATATTTT. It specifies CASSLQGDGNTIYF.

This rearrangement joins TRBV25-1 to TRBJ1-2; 7 bases map to TRBD1. This CDR3 spans 15 amino acids. The germline gives CDR1 MGHDK, CDR2 SYGVNS. The V segment lost 6 bases and the J segment 4 bases; nucleotides outside the gene matches: 11. The CDR3 protein is CASRGGEGSPYGYTF. The CDR3 nucleotides read TGTGCCAGCAGAGGGGGCGAGGGCTCCCCCTATGGCTACACCTTC.

The V gene is TRBV18, the J gene TRBJ1-6; D gene uncertain. Trimming took off 2 bases at V and 5 bases at J, with 13 bases between the two ends. This CDR3 spans 16 amino acids. The germline V gene encodes CDR1 KGHSH and CDR2 LQKENI. The chain's CDR3 is CASSPSQVVNNSPLHF. The CDR3, as DNA: TGTGCCAGCTCACCAAGTCAGGTCGTAAATAATTCACCCCTCCACTTT.

The V and J genes are TRBV11-2 and TRBJ1-1; the match to TRBD1 covers 7 bases. Germline trimming cut 0 bases from V and 0 bases from J; bases unmatched to any gene: 4. The CDR3 runs to 16 residues. Germline V gene lookup returns CDR1 SGHAT and CDR2 FQNNGV. CDR3 sequence (DNA): TGTGCCAGCAGCTTAGACCTTGGGACAGTGAACACTGAAGCTTTCTTT. Its translation is CASSLDLGTVNTEAFF. The full variable domain, its missing parts supplied by reference TRBV11-2 and TRBJ1-1, is EAGVAQSPRYKIIEKRQSVAFWCNPISGHATLYWYQQILGQGPKLLIQFQNNGVVDDSQLPKDRFSAERLKGVDSTLKIQPAKLEDSAVYLCASSLDLGTVNTEAFFGQGTRLTVV.

CDR3: CASSLDVRGAHEKLFF. CDR3 in DNA: TGTGCCAGCAGCTTAGATGTACGGGGAGCTCACGAAAAACTGTTTTTT. This chain links TRBV11-2 with TRBJ1-4; D gene unclear. Germline V gives CDR1 SGHAT, CDR2 FQNNGV. Trimming took off 0 bases at V and 8 bases at J, with 16 bases between the two ends. The CDR3 is made up of 16 amino acids. Using reference TRBV11-2 and TRBJ1-4 for the parts outside the CDR3, the full variable domain is EAGVAQSPRYKIIEKRQSVAFWCNPISGHATLYWYQQILGQGPKLLIQFQNNGVVDDSQLPKDRFSAERLKGVDSTLKIQPAKLEDSAVYLCASSLDVRGAHEKLFFGSGTQLSVL.

This clone was picked up one time. The rearrangement links TRBV4-3 to TRBJ2-3; D is ambiguous. The ends were cut back, 4 bases at V and 2 bases at J, with 19 bases in the middle. Germline lookup yields CDR1 LGHNA and CDR2 YSLEER. There are 17 residues in the CDR3. The CDR3 sequence: CASSPKKGGRTTDTQYF. CDR3 sequence (DNA): TGCGCCAGCAGCCCCAAAAAAGGCGGCAGAACCACAGATACGCAGTATTTT.

This sequence joins TRBV19 and TRBJ2-3; TRBD2 might be the D (6 bases). The germline V gene has CDR1 LNHDA and CDR2 SQIVND (reference sequence). Trimming removed 3 bases at V and 2 bases at J, with 12 bases between. The CDR3 has 15 residues. The CDR3 is CASSIGGATTDTQYF. The CDR3 DNA sequence: TGTGCCAGTAGTATTGGCGGGGCGACCACAGATACGCAGTATTTT.

This chain connects TRBV15 to TRBJ1-2; 9 positions agree with TRBD1. CDR1 is LNHNV, CDR2 YYDKDF, per germline (reference sequence). V shed 0 bases and J 3 bases; nucleotides not matched to a gene: 5. The CDR3 is 16 amino acids. The CDR3 DNA is TGTGCCACCAGCAGAGAATGGGGGGACAGGGACTATGGCTACACCTTC. Its translation: CATSREWGDRDYGYTF.

There are a few counts of this clone. V and J are TRBV5-1 and TRBJ1-5; D gene ambiguous. The V end lost 4 bases, the J end lost 9 bases, and 14 bases lay between the germline ends. Germline values: CDR1 SGHRS, CDR2 YFSETQ. CDR3 size: 13 residues. The chain's CDR3 is CASSTDTEGPQHF. The DNA for the CDR3 is TGCGCCAGCAGCACTGACACCGAGGGGCCCCAGCATTTT.

This clone appeared a single time. The chain employs TRBV7-9 and TRBJ1-1; 9 nucleotides agree with TRBD1. V lost 3 bases and J lost 5; bases outside the gene matches: 10. This CDR3 is 16 amino acids long. Germline lookup yields CDR1 SEHNR and CDR2 FQNEAQ (reference sequence). CDR3 in amino acids: CASSFPWGQGFTEAFF. CDR3 sequence (DNA): TGTGCCAGCAGCTTCCCATGGGGACAGGGCTTTACTGAAGCTTTCTTT. The full variable domain, rest sourced from reference TRBV7-9 and TRBJ1-1, is DTGVSQNPRHKITKRGQNVTFRCDPISEHNRLYWYRQTLGQGPEFLTYFQNEAQLEKSRLLSDRFSAERPKGSFSTLEIQRTEQGDSAMYLCASSFPWGQGFTEAFFGQGTRLTVV.